This T cell receptor beta chain came from a study of T cells expressing NK-cell markers (TCRdb year 2020). Regarding the complete study: TCR beta-chain repertoires were profiled in sorted CD3+CD56+NKG2C+, CD3+CD56+NKG2C- and CD3+CD56-NKG2C+ T-cell subsets from several donors. All eight donors whose samples were sequenced were randomly selected healthy volunteers, three of them men and five women. The libraries were sequenced on Illumina HiSeq 2000/2500, MiSeq or NextSeq, producing 2 x 150 bp reads. Seven of the eight sequenced donors were HCMV-seropositive and one was HCMV-seronegative.

To note about this clonotype: Its antigen remains unidentified.

Sequencing took place on an Illumina HiSeq 2000. The TCR beta cDNA libraries were made using 5'RACE template switching, a step that added both a universal primer site and unique molecular identifiers. cDNA synthesis was primed from the TCR beta constant segment and was followed by two successive PCR amplification steps. Per the source publication's procedure: MIGEC was used to demultiplex reads and group the reads by UMI, and MiTCR was used to assemble and quantify clonotypes. To exclude erroneous sequences, only TCR cDNA sequences supported by at least two reads were retained. The tcR package was used for downstream repertoire analysis, and clonotypes were matched between fractions using CDR3 nucleotide sequence together with V segment. Antigen specificity was annotated against VDJdb with VDJmatch, allowing one amino acid substitution in CDR3. The reads were reprocessed in TCRdb, with one entry per CDR3 protein sequence and no accompanying DNA. These V and J calls derive from TCRdb rather than the authors' analysis. The sample's table lists a count of fewer than 300,000 distinct CDR3 sequences. The ten largest make up 4% to 5% of the sample.

General conclusions and limits of the study: Whether the expanded NKG2C-expressing T cell clones were specific for HCMV antigens was left unclear. Those dominant clonotypes were again the most abundant among CD3+CD56-NKG2C+ cells in several donors, at about 28.3-65%. In about 6 donors, the dominant CD3+CD56+NKG2C+ clonotypes were found to rank among the top 10 CD8+ clonotypes and to make up about 1.0-7.0% of CD8+ T cells.

To determine HCMV serostatus, a commercial ELISA kit was used to detect HCMV-specific IgG in serum. Ficoll density gradient centrifugation was used to isolate peripheral blood mononuclear cells from blood. From the germline V gene, CDR1 is SGHRS and CDR2 is YFSETQ. The cysteine opens and the phenylalanine closes a CDR3 of 14 amino acids. No DNA is recorded. This receptor chain uses TRBV5-1 and TRBJ2-5. Source material: blood T cells: a sorted CD56 or NKG2C T cell subset, CD4+ or CD8+ T cells, or bulk PBMC T cells (not recorded which). The TCR sequence derives from a woman between 18 and 75 years old in good health. The CDR3 protein sequence reads: CASSLLNGQETQYF.